This note documents a single T cell receptor beta chain sequence. The same CDR3 is also encoded by other DNA sequences in this sample. The sample belongs to a study of shared clonotypes between healthy human individuals. Germline V CDR1 and CDR2: MNHEY, SVGAGI. The length of the CDR3 is 14 residues. V lost 6 bases to trimming and J lost 1 base, with 10 bases between them. This table comes from immunoSEQ multiplex PCR, and its TCRdb copy is limited to in-frame clones, with some not included. The sample includes about 1.5 million clones, 98% seen only once; the top ten take 0.4% to 0.45%. The genes are TRBV6-5 and TRBJ1-5; unclear D gene. Source material: naive CD4+ T cells sorted from blood. Subset indicated: CD45RA+ positively selected. This sequence was found in a man under 40 in good health. This CDR3 is CASSRTGSNQPQHF. DNA for the CDR3: TGTGCCAGCAGCAGGACTGGAAGCAATCAGCCCCAGCATTTT.